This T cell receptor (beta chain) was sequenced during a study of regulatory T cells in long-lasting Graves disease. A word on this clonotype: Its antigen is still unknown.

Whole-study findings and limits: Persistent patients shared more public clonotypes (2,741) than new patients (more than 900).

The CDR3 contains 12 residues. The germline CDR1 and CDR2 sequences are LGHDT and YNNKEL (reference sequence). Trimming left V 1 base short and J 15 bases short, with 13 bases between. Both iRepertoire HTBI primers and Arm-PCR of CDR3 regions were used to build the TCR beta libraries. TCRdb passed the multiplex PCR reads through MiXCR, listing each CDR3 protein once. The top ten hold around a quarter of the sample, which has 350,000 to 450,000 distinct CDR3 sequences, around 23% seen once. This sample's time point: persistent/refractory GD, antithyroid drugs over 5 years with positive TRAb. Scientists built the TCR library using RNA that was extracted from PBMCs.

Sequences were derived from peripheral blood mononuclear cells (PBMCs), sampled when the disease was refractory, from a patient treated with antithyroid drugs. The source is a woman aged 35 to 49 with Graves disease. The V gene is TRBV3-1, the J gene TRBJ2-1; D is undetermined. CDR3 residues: CASSQGAGAGFF. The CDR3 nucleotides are TGTGCCAGCAGCCAAGGAGCCGGAGCTGGGTTCTTC.